This entry lists 29 T cell receptor beta chains sequenced from one sample in a study of early T cells in non-severe SARS-CoV-2 infection. MiXCR, run by TCRdb on the 5' RACE reads, gives a single entry per CDR3 protein. There are roughly 51,000 distinct CDR3 sequences in the sample; 7% to 8% occur only once, and about 5.3% lies in the top ten. The sequenced material came from whole blood. The receptors here all came from an adult who was a healthcare worker with PCR-confirmed SARS-CoV-2 infection or an uninfected control (not recorded which).

The sample holds a few counts of this clonotype. The chain recombines TRBV19 with TRBJ1-3; D uncertain. The V gene's germline CDR1 is LNHDA and CDR2 SQIVND (reference sequence). Trimming cost V 4 bases and J 0 bases, with 13 bases left between them. The CDR3 runs to 16 residues. The CDR3 loop reads CASSSPGLSSGNTIYF. In nucleotides, the CDR3 is TGTGCCAGTAGTAGTCCAGGCCTTAGCTCTGGAAACACCATATATTTT.

Many counts were recorded for this clonotype. The chain combines TRBV19 with TRBJ2-2, with D uncertain. Germline lookup yields CDR1 LNHDA and CDR2 SQIVND (reference sequence). The CDR3 is 13 residues long. V was clipped by 3 bases and J by 2 bases, with 4 bases between them. The CDR3 region has the DNA TGTGCCAGTAGTATGGGTAACACCGGGGAGCTGTTTTTT. Translated: CASSMGNTGELFF.

This clonotype was recorded many times. This chain joins TRBV4-1 and TRBJ2-3, with a weak D call TRBD2 (6 bases). Germline values: CDR1 MGHRA, CDR2 YSYEKL. The V end was cut by 1 base, the J end by 2 bases, with 13 bases between. The CDR3 extends over 16 amino acids. The DNA of the CDR3 is TGCGCCAGCAGCCAAGGGTACGGGGAGGTCACAGATACGCAGTATTTT. Protein sequence: CASSQGYGEVTDTQYF.

This clonotype was observed at least ten times. For the CDR3, the DNA is TGCAGTGCCCAATCCTTATCGGGCTCCTACAATGAGCAGTTCTTC. This sequence encodes CSAQSLSGSYNEQFF. This rearrangement joins TRBV20-1 to TRBJ2-1; D is unclear. The CDR3 is made up of 15 amino acids. The germline V gene encodes CDR1 DFQATT and CDR2 SNEGSKA (reference sequence). The ends were cut back, 6 bases at V and 0 bases at J, with 15 bases in the middle.

The sample holds a few counts of this clonotype. The J gene is TRBJ2-3, the V gene TRBV27, with D perhaps being TRBD1 or TRBD2 (5 bases each). This CDR3 is built from 15 residues. Germline CDR1 MNHEY, CDR2 SMNVEV (reference sequence). The V end lost 3 bases, the J end lost 0 bases, and 10 bases lay between the germline ends. The CDR3 protein is CASSFIGESTDTQYF. CDR3 DNA: TGTGCCAGCAGTTTTATAGGGGAGAGCACAGATACGCAGTATTTT.

This clonotype was counted ten times or more. The V and J genes are TRBV9 and TRBJ2-2; 8 positions agree with TRBD1. The CDR3 runs to 14 residues. The J segment lost 6 bases and the V segment lost 3 bases, leaving 4 bases of the junction unmatched. The germline gives CDR1 SGDLS, CDR2 YYNGEE. CDR3 DNA sequence: TGTGCCAGCAGCGACAGGGGGGTGGCCGGGGAGCTGTTTTTT. Residues: CASSDRGVAGELFF.

This clonotype occurred a few times. V gene TRBV29-1 combines with J gene TRBJ2-5, with 8 bases lining up with TRBD1. Germline V gene data show CDR1 as SQVTM and CDR2 as ANQGSEA. The CDR3 length is 15 residues. V shed 4 bases and J 4 bases; nucleotides not matched to a gene: 11. Written as DNA, the CDR3 is TGCAGCGTTGTTGAGAGTGCAGGGGGCGTAGAGACCCAGTACTTC. Translated: CSVVESAGGVETQYF.

This clonotype was observed at least ten times. The V call is TRBV12-3 or TRBV12-4, the J call TRBJ2-7, with D possibly TRBD2 on 6 matching bases. Trimming stripped 1 base from V and 1 base from J, with 8 bases between. The CDR3 consists of 14 residues. The chain's CDR3 is CASSLGDLSYEQYF. CDR3 nucleotides: TGTGCCAGCAGTTTAGGGGACTTATCCTACGAGCAGTACTTC.

In this sample, this clonotype turned up many times. The chain joins TRBV6-2 or TRBV6-3 to TRBJ2-1; 7 bases map to TRBD2. CDR3 length: 15 amino acids. Germline CDR1 reads MNHEY; CDR2 reads SVGEGT. The junction had 13 bases not matched to a gene; V was cut back by 7 bases and J by 7 bases. The CDR3 DNA reads TGTGCCAGCACCCCCCGGGGCCTAGCGGATAATGAGCAGTTCTTC. Its translation is CASTPRGLADNEQFF.

This clonotype was detected ten times or more. The chain employs TRBV28 and TRBJ2-7; D not resolved. The germline CDR1 and CDR2 sequences are MDHEN and SYDVKM. This CDR3 region has 15 residues. With 6 bases removed from V and 2 bases from J, the gap between germline ends came to 17 bases. The CDR3 sequence is CASRPLLDATYEQYF. CDR3 nucleotides: TGTGCCAGCAGACCACTTTTAGACGCGACCTACGAGCAGTACTTC.

In its sample, this clonotype was seen many times. This chain uses TRBV30 with TRBJ1-1; the D is unclear. The CDR3 is 13 amino acids. The V gene's germline CDR1 is GTSNPN and CDR2 SVGIG (reference sequence). Trimming took 3 bases from V and 4 from J, leaving 12 bases between them. This CDR3 is CAWRRSAVTEAFF. CDR3 DNA: TGTGCCTGGAGGAGATCGGCTGTCACTGAAGCTTTCTTT.

This clonotype was counted ten times or more. The rearrangement links TRBV12-3 or TRBV12-4 to TRBJ1-2; 8 bases are a match to TRBD1. V was clipped by 3 bases and J by 8 bases; unmatched bases: 5. This CDR3 spans 13 amino acids. CDR3 in DNA: TGTGCCAGCAGTTTTCCAGGGGGCGTCGGCTACACCTTC. Protein: CASSFPGGVGYTF.

This clonotype was seen repeatedly, ten times or more. The rearrangement uses TRBV11-2 and TRBJ1-3; possible D gene TRBD1, 5 bases. The CDR3 is made up of 16 amino acids. CDR1 and CDR2 from the germline V gene are SGHAT and FQNNGV. The V end was cut by 5 bases, the J end by 0 bases, with 14 bases between. The CDR3 protein is CASSPSGGSSGNTIYF. For the CDR3, the DNA is TGTGCCAGCAGCCCCAGTGGGGGGAGCTCTGGAAACACCATATATTTT.

There are many counts of this clonotype. The chain recombines TRBV12-5 with TRBJ2-2; D might be TRBD1 (6 bases). V shed 6 bases and J shed 5 bases, with 10 bases lying between them. The germline V gene has CDR1 LGHNT and CDR2 FRNRAP. This CDR3 contains 13 residues. CDR3 protein: CASGVGATGELFF. CDR3 in DNA: TGTGCTAGTGGGGTGGGGGCAACCGGGGAGCTGTTTTTT.

This sequence joins TRBV28 and TRBJ2-2; 7 bases line up with TRBD2. CDR1 MDHEN and CDR2 SYDVKM come from the germline V gene. The J segment lost 4 bases and the V segment lost 3 bases, leaving 5 bases of the junction unmatched. The CDR3 runs 15 residues. The CDR3 DNA reads as TGTGCCAGCAGTTTCTCGGGGGGTCGCACCGGGGAGCTGTTTTTT. Protein sequence: CASSFSGGRTGELFF.

This clonotype appeared a few times. V is TRBV30 and J is TRBJ1-1; possible D gene TRBD1, 5 bases. V lost 3 bases to trimming and J lost 2 bases, with 10 bases between them. The CDR3 is 13 amino acids. Germline V gene sequence: CDR1 GTSNPN, CDR2 SVGIG (reference sequence). The CDR3 DNA sequence: TGTGCCTGGAGAGTCGGGGGAAACACTGAAGCTTTCTTT. Its translation: CAWRVGGNTEAFF. The full variable domain, rest sourced from reference TRBV30 and TRBJ1-1, is SQTIHQWPATLVQPVGSPLSLECTVEGTSNPNLYWYRQAAGRGLQLLFYSVGIGQISSEVPQNLSASRPQDRQFILSSKKLLLSDSGFYLCAWRVGGNTEAFFGQGTRLTVV.

This clonotype was observed many times. The chain recombines TRBV11-2 with TRBJ2-4, with 9 nucleotides matching TRBD1. CDR1 is SGHAT and CDR2 is FQNNGV in the germline V gene. V was clipped by 5 bases and J by 7 bases; unmatched bases: 6. CDR3 length: 14 amino acids. CDR3 sequence: CASSDRGGWNIQYF. The CDR3 nucleotides are TGTGCCAGCAGCGACAGGGGGGGCTGGAACATTCAGTACTTC.

This clonotype was recorded at least ten times. The V and J genes are TRBV5-4 and TRBJ1-6, with 11 positions matching TRBD1. V lost 5 bases, J lost 7 bases, and 8 bases stayed unmatched. The germline CDR1 and CDR2 sequences are SGHNT and YYREEE (reference sequence). The CDR3 is 16 amino acids. CDR3 protein: CASRDLGQGENSPLHF. The CDR3 DNA sequence: TGTGCCAGCAGAGATCTGGGACAGGGGGAGAATTCACCCCTCCACTTT.

The sample holds a few counts of this clonotype. This sequence joins TRBV19 and TRBJ2-1, with 8 nucleotides matching TRBD1. The CDR3 has 13 residues. Trimming at V came to 7 bases and at J to 6 bases, leaving 5 bases not matched to a gene. The germline gives CDR1 LNHDA, CDR2 SQIVND (reference sequence). The CDR3 DNA sequence: TGTGCCAGTACCAGGACAGGGAGCAATGAGCAGTTCTTC. Amino acid sequence: CASTRTGSNEQFF.

This clonotype was seen more than once but under ten times. This chain uses TRBV9 with TRBJ2-3, with 7 positions matching TRBD2. The germline CDR1 and CDR2 sequences are SGDLS and YYNGEE. This CDR3 spans 14 amino acids. V was clipped by 0 bases and J by 6 bases; unmatched bases: 4. Here the CDR3 reads CASSVGTRYDTQYF. CDR3 coding DNA: TGTGCCAGCAGCGTAGGGACTAGATACGATACGCAGTATTTT. Full variable domain (remainder filled in from reference TRBV9 and TRBJ2-3): DSGVTQTPKHLITATGQRVTLRCSPRSGDLSVYWYQQSLDQGLQFLIQYYNGEERAKGNILERFSAQQFPDLHSELNLSSLELGDSALYFCASSVGTRYDTQYFGPGTRLTVL.

This clonotype was detected only a few times. V usage is TRBV3-1 and J usage is TRBJ1-6, with 7 positions matching TRBD1. V gave up 2 bases and J gave up 6 bases; unmatched junction bases: 7. The germline gives CDR1 LGHDT, CDR2 YNNKEL (reference sequence). This CDR3 spans 16 amino acids. The CDR3 region is CASSQYDRESNSPLHF. DNA for the CDR3: TGTGCCAGCAGCCAATACGACAGGGAATCTAATTCACCCCTCCACTTT.

The chain has TRBV2 and TRBJ1-1, with 8 bases identical to TRBD1. This CDR3 is 13 amino acids long. V dropped 6 bases and J dropped 8; count of bases not matched to a gene: 8. CDR1 is SNHLY, CDR2 FYNNEI, per germline. CDR3 bases: TGTGCCAGCAGCCCGACAGGGGTTGGGGAAGCTTTCTTT. Its translation is CASSPTGVGEAFF.

This clonotype was picked up many times. The rearrangement links TRBV3-2 to TRBJ1-6; the D call in the table, TRBD1, was not verified against the DNA. TRBV3-2 is a pseudogene. The CDR3 is 16 residues long. The DNA for the CDR3 is TGTGCCAGCAGCCAACAAAGGACAGGAAGGGGTTCACCCCTCCACTTT. Translating it yields CASSQQRTGRGSPLHF.

The chain links TRBV20-1 to TRBJ2-5; no clear D. CDR3 length: 11 residues. In germline, CDR1 is DFQATT, CDR2 SNEGSKA (reference sequence). The V and J ends lost 6 bases and 2 bases respectively, with 7 bases between them. DNA for the CDR3: TGCAGTGCAACGAAACAAGAGACCCAGTACTTC. Amino acids: CSATKQETQYF.

This clonotype appeared many times. In nucleotides, the CDR3 is TGTGCCAGCAGGACAGGGGGTGAGCCCCAGCATTTT. Protein sequence: CASRTGGEPQHF. V usage is TRBV7-9 and J usage is TRBJ1-5; TRBD1 matches 9 bases. The CDR3 length is 12 residues. Trimming cost V 6 bases and J 8 bases; bases outside gene matches: 2. CDR1 and CDR2 from the germline V gene are SEHNR and FQNEAQ (reference sequence).

The CDR3 coding sequence is TGCAGCGTTGCGGGACAGTTTAACGAGCAGTACTTC. Translation: CSVAGQFNEQYF. V and J are TRBV29-1 and TRBJ2-7, with 7 bases matching TRBD1. CDR3 size: 12 residues. Germline V gives CDR1 SQVTM, CDR2 ANQGSEA. The V segment lost 4 bases and the J segment 5 bases; nucleotides outside the gene matches: 5.

There are many counts of this clonotype. This chain connects TRBV5-4 to TRBJ2-7; TRBD1 might be the D (6 bases). V lost 1 base, J lost 4 bases, and 15 bases lay in between. Germline V gives CDR1 SGHNT, CDR2 YYREEE (reference sequence). This CDR3 spans 15 amino acids. The CDR3 region has the DNA TGTGCCAGCAGCTTGTCCCAGGGGATTGTATACGAGCAGTACTTC. It codes for CASSLSQGIVYEQYF.

The chain combines TRBV5-5 with TRBJ1-1; D might be TRBD1 (6 bases). Trimming shortened V by 2 bases and J by 7 bases, and 12 bases separated the two germline ends. The CDR3 is made up of 13 amino acids. Germline CDR1 is SGHKS and CDR2 is YYEKEE (reference sequence). CDR3 sequence (DNA): TGTGCCAGCAGCTTTTCGCTGACAGGTGAAGCTTTCTTT. It encodes CASSFSLTGEAFF.

The chain links TRBV29-1 to TRBJ2-2; 8 bases align to TRBD1. Trimming took 0 bases from V and 4 from J; bases not matched to a gene: 7. CDR3 length equals 16 residues. CDR1 is SQVTM, CDR2 ANQGSEA, per germline. The CDR3 sequence is CSVEDGGTGGTGELFF. Here the CDR3 DNA reads TGCAGCGTTGAAGATGGGGGCACAGGGGGCACCGGGGAGCTGTTTTTT.